Listed here is a single T cell receptor (beta chain). The antigen this receptor binds is unknown. Base qualities are not at hand, and no much larger clone is one base apart. This specimen comes from a study of blood T cells in healthy people across ages (dated by TCRdb to the mid-2010s). Background on the whole study: Template switching captured roughly one uniquely barcoded TCR beta cDNA molecule per two T cells in model experiments. Using deep sequencing normalized with unique cDNA molecular identifiers, the study measured how TCR beta repertoire diversity changes with age. Donors were grouped into four age groups: young (average roughly 17 years), middle-aged (under 40), aged (around 56) and long-lived (approximately 75). Donors of different ages were randomly distributed across sequencing lanes to avoid experimental bias. Using the same blood draw, the study looked at two additional independent replicas of 1 million unique cDNA reads for two donors, one aged 18 to 30 and the other aged 80 or older. General findings and caveats noted by the study authors: Estimates of total diversity based on one million sequenced T cells were considered lower bounds and underestimates. Because donor CMV infection status was unknown, age-related changes in expanded clonotypes were potentially confounded. As age increased, observed TCR beta diversity per million T cells dropped in a roughly linear way, and a significant reduction was already evident by age roughly 40. Compared with the aged group, the long-lived group had more naive CD4+ T cells, fewer expanded clones and increased TCR diversity, suggesting age selection. Conclusive comparison of naive and antigen-experienced compartments was prevented by the profiling of bulk unsorted PBMCs. A strong correlation was found between observed TCR beta diversity and the percentage of naive T cells measured by flow cytometry.

The library was prepared using 5' RACE. Sequencer: Illumina HiSeq 2500. A second PCR of 7 to 11 cycles was performed with a sample-barcoded 5' primer and a J-beta primer mix. Each TCR beta cDNA molecule received a unique molecular identifier from a template-switch 5' adaptor carrying 12 random nucleotides. At least 2.5 million CDR3-containing paired-end reads were obtained from each sample. All of the RNA was converted into first-strand cDNA using the Mint cDNA synthesis kit, with a TRBC-specific oligonucleotide serving as the primer. After uracil-DNA glycosylase treatment, a first 18-cycle PCR used universal primers M1SS and BC2_uni_R on all cDNA. The study's own analysis went as follows. Normalization of each sample was performed by random selection of 1 million high-quality reads, each carrying a distinct molecular identifier. Reads sharing molecular identifiers were discarded rather than binned into consensus sequences. MiTCR, run with a Q25 quality threshold and the strictest error-elimination algorithm, handled CDR3 identification, clonotype clustering and error correction. A nonparametric unseen species model with Euler transformation was used to estimate lower-bound total TCR beta diversity. TCRdb took the public reads, trimmed them with fastp at Q25, ran MiXCR for clone calling and kept in-frame beta chains. Identical CDR3 proteins give one entry, which carries the most common genes and DNA. What appears here as the V and J calls and clone size reflects TCRdb's work, not the paper's. In this sample the table shows around 750,000 distinct CDR3 sequences, roughly 50% of which occur a single time. The ten largest clonotypes hold around 41% of the sample.

Donors were a few dozen systemically healthy Caucasian individuals from Russia aged 6 to 90 years. Ten milliliters of peripheral blood were drawn from each donor into EDTA-treated Vacutainer tubes. PBMCs were isolated by Ficoll-Paque density-gradient centrifugation, with at least 6.5 million obtained per sample. Trizol reagent was used to extract total RNA from the PBMCs, yielding at least 5.5 micrograms per sample. Naive CD45RAhigh/CD27high T cell percentages were measured by flow cytometry on a PBMC aliquot from every donor. CDR1 MNHNY and CDR2 SVGAGI are derived from the germline V gene (reference sequence). From cysteine to phenylalanine, the CDR3 is 15 amino acids long. Left in the record is the CDR3 DNA by itself, 45 bases read in frame from the first base. Compared with germline, V lacks 6 bases and J lacks 2 bases; bases without a gene match: 6.

This TCR came from a man at least 80 years old in good health. The V gene is TRBV6-6 and the J gene is TRBJ1-3; 8 nucleotides in the junction match TRBD1. Sequenced: blood. DNA sequence: TGTGCCAGCAGCCGACCGACAGGGGCTGGAAACACCATATATTTT. Translation gives CASSRPTGAGNTIYF.